Sequencing of this T cell receptor (beta chain) was carried out in a study of read filtering for tumor transcriptome and immune sequencing (dated by TCRdb to about 2020). With regard to the full study: The cohort consisted of roughly 18 male and roughly 13 female patients, with a mean age of roughly 66 years and an age range of about 40 to 85. One of the main goals was to work out a read-filtering strategy for immune repertoire data, in particular whether clonotypes backed by only a single read should be removed. By revised international staging, eight or nine patients were R-ISS I, about 16 were R-ISS II and about 7 were R-ISS III. Per sample, about 4.05 to 11 million TCR-region mapped reads were obtained with IR-seq, compared with only roughly 80 to 1273 with RNA-seq. After DNase treatment, whole-transcriptome libraries were prepared using the TruSeq RNA Access Library Prep Kit. Using the same bone marrow samples, the study ran both targeted immune repertoire sequencing and bulk whole-transcriptome sequencing and then compared the TCR repertoires from each method. What the work shows at the level of the full study, not this receptor alone: In IR-seq, approximately 82% of clonotypes but approximately 3.7% of total reads were represented by single-read clonotypes, whereas in RNA-seq, 74.6% of clonotypes and approximately 40% of reads were represented by single-read clonotypes. Compared with RNA-seq, IR-seq captured clonotypes at much higher depth and more reliably, and a smaller IR-seq throughput was enough to identify most shared clonotypes. The sorted CD138-negative fraction was not purified T cells but a mixed bone marrow immune population. Removing single-read clonotypes increased the correlation between IR-seq and RNA-seq shared clonotype proportions.

This clonotype qualifies as medium-sized (0.01 to 0.1%). The specificity of this receptor is unknown. No base quality values were provided; no much bigger clone lies one nucleotide off. The CDR3 sequence holds 15 residues, the cysteine and phenylalanine included. Just the 45-base CDR3 DNA is kept, in frame starting at base 1. Taken from the germline V gene (reference sequence), the CDR1 and CDR2 loops are LNHDA and SQIVND. Compared with germline, V lacks 7 bases and J lacks 2 bases; bases without a gene match: 3. TCR libraries were constructed from approximately 360 ng RNA using the Immunoverse kit, and molecular barcoded adaptors covering alpha/delta and beta/gamma chains were employed. TCR library preparation was performed with the same RNA that was used for transcriptome sequencing. Sequencing of the TCR libraries was done on an Illumina HiSeq 4000 with 2 x 150 cycles. Per the source publication's procedure: Using MiXCR, which included quality filtering and error correction, TCR reads were aligned to human V, D, J and C references and then assembled into CDR3 clonotypes. The tcR package in R was used to analyze clonotype counts and gene usage diversity. Raw mapping reads were checked after the RNA-seq reads had been mapped by STAR aligner version 2.5.3a onto the human GRCh37 genome. IR-seq fastq files were randomly downsampled with Seqtk 1.3 to test the effect of sequencing depth on detected clonotypes. TCRdb itself trimmed the public reads at Q25 with fastp, ran MiXCR and retained productive beta chains. Rows are unified per CDR3 protein, each entry keeping the most common DNA and genes. The V and J calls, along with clone size, are taken from TCRdb and not from the paper's own processing. This sample holds thousands of distinct CDR3 sequences; approximately 15% were observed only once. The ten largest clones represent less than 30% of the sample.

Every patient had bone marrow sampled at the time of active disease. Bone marrow mononuclear cells were isolated by Ficoll-Hypaque density gradient centrifugation. To remove myeloma plasma cells, the cells were labeled with CD138 magnetic microbeads on a MACS separator, and CD138-negative cells were then collected by negative selection. Flow cytometry on an Attune NxT with CD138 antibodies was used to check the purity of the isolated cells. TRIzol reagent was used to extract total RNA, which was then quantified with a NanoDrop spectrophotometer. For each patient, the CD138-negative bone marrow sample underwent paired RNA-seq and IR-seq.

In this chain, TRBV19 is recombined with TRBJ2-1; 12 central bases correspond to TRBD2. The sample comprised a population of CD138-negative cells sorted from bone marrow. Interpreted using the paper, the cell subset or site label stands for: bone marrow mononuclear cells depleted of CD138+ plasma/myeloma cells by negative magnetic selection. The receptor comes from a donor at least 40 years old with multiple myeloma. The CDR3 sequence is CASKRTSGAYNEQFF. The DNA is TGTGCCAGTAAGAGGACTAGCGGGGCCTACAATGAGCAGTTCTTC.